A selection of T cell receptor beta chains follows, all from one sample in a study of blood T cell repertoires in COVID-19. TCRdb keeps only in-frame clones here, not all; method: immunoSEQ multiplex PCR. The table shows approximately 190,000 clones, with roughly 90% occurring only once. Sequenced: peripheral blood. These TCRs come from a woman in her 40s who had recovered from COVID-19. CDR3s leave out the opening cysteine and the closing phenylalanine or tryptophan. The order of the fields is J gene, V gene, CDR3 protein.

J gene: TRBJ1-1
V gene: TRBV19
CDR3 protein: ASRTTGRGGPEVAF

J gene: TRBJ2-7
V gene: TRBV11-3
CDR3 protein: ASSLVAYLITYEQY

J gene: TRBJ2-5
V gene: TRBV6-5
CDR3 protein: ASSRTGQETQY

J gene: TRBJ2-7
V gene: TRBV7-9
CDR3 protein: ASSPGAYEQY

J gene: TRBJ2-2
V gene: TRBV2
CDR3 protein: ASRPDRSGELF

J gene: TRBJ2-3
V gene: TRBV5-1
CDR3 protein: ASSWTGGASDTQY

J gene: TRBJ2-7
V gene: TRBV6-5
CDR3 protein: ASNGETYEQY

J gene: TRBJ1-1
V gene: TRBV5-1
CDR3 protein: ASSSDRGMNTEAF

J gene: TRBJ2-5
V gene: TRBV2
CDR3 protein: ASSEVGLAGGETQY

J gene: TRBJ1-2
V gene: TRBV5-5
CDR3 protein: ASSSLTGGDGYT

J gene: TRBJ2-7
V gene: TRBV18
CDR3 protein: ASSPGLAYEQY

J gene: TRBJ1-1
V gene: TRBV12-3/TRBV12-4
CDR3 protein: ASSLMGATEAF

J gene: TRBJ2-1
V gene: TRBV7-3
CDR3 protein: ASSSTRSSYNEQF

J gene: TRBJ2-5
V gene: TRBV6-2/TRBV6-3
CDR3 protein: ASSTPRRGLETQY

J gene: TRBJ2-3
V gene: TRBV2
CDR3 protein: ASSDTGTGVVTQY

J gene: TRBJ1-1
V gene: TRBV10-3
CDR3 protein: ATTGGMAEAF

J gene: TRBJ2-7
V gene: TRBV23-1
CDR3 protein: ATIQGTSGRAAAAEQY

J gene: TRBJ2-7
V gene: TRBV19
CDR3 protein: ASSITGQGSYEQY

J gene: TRBJ2-1
V gene: TRBV4-2
CDR3 protein: ASSRAAGTSAYNEQF

J gene: TRBJ1-5
V gene: TRBV29-1
CDR3 protein: SVSQGRQPQH

J gene: TRBJ2-3
V gene: TRBV21-1
CDR3 protein: ASSRTSWTSGGGDTQY

J gene: TRBJ2-3
V gene: TRBV30
CDR3 protein: AWRVLGLAGSDTQY

J gene: TRBJ2-7
V gene: TRBV5-1
CDR3 protein: ASSLGRVDSYEQY

J gene: TRBJ2-5
V gene: TRBV28
CDR3 protein: ASSYRDSVETQY

J gene: TRBJ2-2
V gene: TRBV11-3
CDR3 protein: ASSPSGTGIGDSGELF

J gene: TRBJ2-7
V gene: TRBV7-2
CDR3 protein: ASSGGSSGAYEQY

J gene: TRBJ1-2
V gene: TRBV11-2
CDR3 protein: ASSEGQGASGYT

J gene: TRBJ2-7
V gene: TRBV7-2
CDR3 protein: ASNFPSSSYEQY

J gene: TRBJ2-7
V gene: TRBV4-2
CDR3 protein: ASSQEGQGGYEQY

J gene: TRBJ2-3
V gene: TRBV30
CDR3 protein: AWSVLGPPDTQY

J gene: TRBJ1-1
V gene: TRBV5-3
CDR3 protein: ARSLVRFEAF

J gene: TRBJ2-7
V gene: TRBV12-3/TRBV12-4
CDR3 protein: ASSPTGSYEQY

J gene: TRBJ1-5
V gene: TRBV4-3
CDR3 protein: ASSLSDSQGPQH

J gene: TRBJ2-7
V gene: TRBV18
CDR3 protein: ASSPGLAVLYEQY

J gene: TRBJ1-3
V gene: TRBV27
CDR3 protein: ASSLTGGSNTIY

J gene: TRBJ2-1
V gene: TRBV12-3/TRBV12-4
CDR3 protein: ASSLDIRNEQF

J gene: TRBJ1-2
V gene: TRBV19
CDR3 protein: ASSITSESRYGYT

J gene: TRBJ2-1
V gene: TRBV6-7
CDR3 protein: ASSRPGTHNEQF

J gene: TRBJ2-1
V gene: TRBV30
CDR3 protein: AWSEGTSGTIEQF

J gene: TRBJ1-4
V gene: TRBV7-9
CDR3 protein: ASSLDFPEKLF

J gene: TRBJ1-3
V gene: TRBV5-4
CDR3 protein: ASSIGLAGVGNTIY

J gene: TRBJ2-7
V gene: TRBV3-1/TRBV3-2
CDR3 protein: ASSPGQTYEQY

J gene: TRBJ2-1
V gene: TRBV3-1/TRBV3-2
CDR3 protein: ASSQGPLGAGGDEQF

J gene: TRBJ2-3
V gene: TRBV29-1
CDR3 protein: SLSRLAGEQDTQY

J gene: TRBJ2-5
V gene: TRBV18
CDR3 protein: ASSHPGTGDSETQY

J gene: TRBJ1-1
V gene: TRBV13
CDR3 protein: ASSLSLGAGVSEAF

J gene: TRBJ1-1
V gene: TRBV30
CDR3 protein: AWKDRASLRDTEAF

J gene: TRBJ2-7
V gene: TRBV11-2
CDR3 protein: ASSFRDRAYEQY

J gene: TRBJ2-1
V gene: TRBV5-1
CDR3 protein: ASSPRTGINEQF

J gene: TRBJ2-6
V gene: TRBV2
CDR3 protein: ASSADSWGSGANVLT

J gene: TRBJ1-4
V gene: TRBV6-6
CDR3 protein: ASSGQGTNEKLF

J gene: TRBJ2-7
V gene: TRBV30
CDR3 protein: AWSVTLAGVSEQY

J gene: TRBJ2-7
V gene: TRBV4-2
CDR3 protein: ASSQDRGTGDDEQY

J gene: TRBJ2-5
V gene: TRBV29-1
CDR3 protein: SAGTTQETQY